The 4 T cell receptor beta chains reported below all come from one sample, sequenced in a study of spatial heterogeneity in lung cancer. Time point defined: sample taken at primary tumor resection. General study points: Expanded intratumoral alpha and beta TCR counts tracked tumor mutation counts.

One entry per CDR3 protein, called by TCRdb with MiXCR from the 5' RACE reads. The sample records some 96,000 distinct CDR3 sequences, approximately 4% being singletons. Their recognized antigens are unknown. The starting material was lung tumor tissue, obtained at surgery. The receptors come from a male donor with early-stage non-small cell lung cancer.

This clonotype has ten or more counts. The rearrangement uses TRBV7-9 and TRBJ2-3; 14 nucleotides agree with TRBD2. The germline V gene has CDR1 SEHNR and CDR2 FQNEAQ (reference sequence). Trimming cost V 5 bases and J 5 bases; bases outside gene matches: 6. This CDR3 has 16 residues. CDR3 region: CASSLGLAGGGDTQYF. CDR3 sequence (DNA): TGTGCCAGCAGCCTAGGACTAGCGGGAGGAGGAGATACGCAGTATTTT.

This clonotype has ten or more counts. This chain joins TRBV7-8 and TRBJ1-4, with D possibly being TRBD1 (5 bases). Looked up from germline, CDR1 is SGHVS and CDR2 is FQNEAQ. The V and J ends lost 1 base and 8 bases respectively, with 23 bases between them. This CDR3 has 18 amino acids. The CDR3 nucleotides are TGTGCCAGCAGCTTAGGGCTCACGACAGAGTTCGGTAGCGAAAAACTGTTTTTT. Protein sequence: CASSLGLTTEFGSEKLFF. Supplemented by reference TRBV7-8 and TRBJ1-4, the full variable domain reads GAGVSQSPRYKVAKRGQDVALRCDPISGHVSLFWYQQALGQGPEFLTYFQNEAQLDKSGLPSDRFFAERPEGSVSTLKIQRTQQEDSAVYLCASSLGLTTEFGSEKLFFGSGTQLSVL.

This clonotype has ten or more counts. The rearrangement joins TRBV19 to TRBJ2-5; tentatively, D is TRBD2 (6 bases). The length of the CDR3 is 13 residues. Germline lookup yields CDR1 LNHDA and CDR2 SQIVND (reference sequence). The V end was cut by 5 bases, the J end by 4 bases, with 11 bases between. The CDR3 bases are TGTGCCAGTAGTCAAAACGGGAGAGAGACCCAGTACTTC. Protein sequence: CASSQNGRETQYF.

This clonotype was recorded many times. The genes are TRBV4-2 and TRBJ1-1, with D uncertain. This CDR3 contains 12 residues. CDR1 and CDR2 (germline): LGHNA, YNFKEQ. The V gene lost 3 bases and the J gene lost 1 base, with 3 bases spanning the gap. Written as DNA, the CDR3 is TGTGCCAGCAGCCATCCGAACACTGAAGCTTTCTTT. It encodes CASSHPNTEAFF.